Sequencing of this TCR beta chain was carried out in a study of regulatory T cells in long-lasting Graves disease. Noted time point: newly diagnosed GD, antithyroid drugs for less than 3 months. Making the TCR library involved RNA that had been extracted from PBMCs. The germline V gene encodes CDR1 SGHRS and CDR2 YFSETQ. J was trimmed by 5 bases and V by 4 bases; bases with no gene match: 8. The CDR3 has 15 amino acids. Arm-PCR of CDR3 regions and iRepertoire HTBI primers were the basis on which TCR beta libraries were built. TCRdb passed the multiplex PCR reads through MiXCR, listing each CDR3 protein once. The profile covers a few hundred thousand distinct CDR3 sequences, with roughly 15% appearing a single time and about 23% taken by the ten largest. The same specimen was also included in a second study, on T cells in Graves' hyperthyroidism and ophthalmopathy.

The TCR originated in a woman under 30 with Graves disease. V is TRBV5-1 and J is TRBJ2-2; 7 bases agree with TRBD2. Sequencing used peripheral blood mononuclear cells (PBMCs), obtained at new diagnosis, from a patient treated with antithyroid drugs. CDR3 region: CASSPLASMTGELFF. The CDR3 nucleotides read TGCGCCAGCAGCCCACTAGCGTCGATGACCGGGGAGCTGTTTTTT.